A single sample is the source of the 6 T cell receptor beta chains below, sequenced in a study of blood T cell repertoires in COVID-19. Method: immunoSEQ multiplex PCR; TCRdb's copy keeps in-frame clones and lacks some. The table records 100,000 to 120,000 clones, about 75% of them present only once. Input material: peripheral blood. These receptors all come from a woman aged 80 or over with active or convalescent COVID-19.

CDR3 sequence (DNA): TGTGCCAGCAGCTTAGCGTCGGTCGGGGACAGGCTATGGGATGGCTACACCTTC. Its protein is CASSLASVGDRLWDGYTF. V and J are TRBV7-9 and TRBJ1-2; 8 bases are a match to TRBD1. CDR1 is SEHNR, CDR2 FQNEAQ, per germline (reference sequence). Trimming at V came to 0 bases and at J to 6 bases, leaving 15 bases not matched to a gene. The CDR3 consists of 18 residues. The full variable domain, its missing parts supplied by reference TRBV7-9 and TRBJ1-2, is DTGVSQNPRHKITKRGQNVTFRCDPISEHNRLYWYRQTLGQGPEFLTYFQNEAQLEKSRLLSDRFSAERPKGSFSTLEIQRTEQGDSAMYLCASSLASVGDRLWDGYTFGSGTRLTVV.

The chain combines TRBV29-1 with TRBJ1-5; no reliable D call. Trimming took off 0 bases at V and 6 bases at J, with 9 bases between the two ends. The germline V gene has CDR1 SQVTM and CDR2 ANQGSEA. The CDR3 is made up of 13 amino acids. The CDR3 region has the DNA TGCAGCGTTGAAGAAGAGGGCGGTCAGCCCCAGCATTTT. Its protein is CSVEEEGGQPQHF. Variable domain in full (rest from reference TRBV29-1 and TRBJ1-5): SAVISQKPSRDICQRGTSLTIQCQVDSQVTMMFWYRQQPGQSLTLIATANQGSEATYESGFVIDKFPISRPNLTFSTLTVSNMSPEDSSIYLCSVEEEGGQPQHFGDGTRLSIL.

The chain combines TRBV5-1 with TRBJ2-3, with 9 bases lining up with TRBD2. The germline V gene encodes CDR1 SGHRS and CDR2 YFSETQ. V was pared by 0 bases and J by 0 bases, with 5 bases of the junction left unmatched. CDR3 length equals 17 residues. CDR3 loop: CASSLGLAEPSTDTQYF. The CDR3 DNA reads TGCGCCAGCAGCTTGGGACTAGCGGAACCAAGCACAGATACGCAGTATTTT.

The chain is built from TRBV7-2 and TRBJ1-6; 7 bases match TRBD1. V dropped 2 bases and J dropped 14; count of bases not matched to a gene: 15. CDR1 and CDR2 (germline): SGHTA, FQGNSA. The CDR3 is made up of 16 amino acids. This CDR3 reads CASSLTGRDSAQALHF. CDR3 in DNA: TGTGCCAGCAGCTTAACAGGAAGGGACAGTGCTCAGGCCCTCCACTTT.

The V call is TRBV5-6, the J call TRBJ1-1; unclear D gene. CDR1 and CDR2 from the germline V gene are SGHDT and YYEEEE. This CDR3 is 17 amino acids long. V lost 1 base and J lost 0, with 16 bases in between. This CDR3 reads CASSLLRQTNMNTEAFF. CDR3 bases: TGTGCCAGCAGCTTGCTGCGGCAGACGAACATGAACACTGAAGCTTTCTTT.

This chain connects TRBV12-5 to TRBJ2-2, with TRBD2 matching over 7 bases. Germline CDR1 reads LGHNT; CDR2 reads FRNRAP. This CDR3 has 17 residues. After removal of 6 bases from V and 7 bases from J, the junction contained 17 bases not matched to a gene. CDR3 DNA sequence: TGTGCTAGTGGCCCGCCCTTGCGGGAGCCGGGGGGCGGGGAGCTGTTTTTT. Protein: CASGPPLREPGGGELFF.